This entry concerns a single TCR beta chain. These data belong to a study of control samples from healthy donors and cancer patients. Using immunoSEQ multiplex PCR, the repertoire was profiled, and TCRdb retains in-frame clones only, with some absent. The sample carries approximately 140,000 clones, 91% recorded once. This CDR3 is built from 13 residues. V lost 5 bases, J lost 14 bases, and 10 bases stayed unmatched. The sample taken for sequencing was blood. This chain uses TRBV12-3 or TRBV12-4 with TRBJ2-3, with 10 bases that match TRBD2. The sequence came from a man between 18 and 29 years old in good health. CDR3 in amino acids: CASSQAGGPRMYF. CDR3 nucleotides: TGTGCCAGCAGTCAAGCGGGGGGGCCTAGGATGTATTTT.